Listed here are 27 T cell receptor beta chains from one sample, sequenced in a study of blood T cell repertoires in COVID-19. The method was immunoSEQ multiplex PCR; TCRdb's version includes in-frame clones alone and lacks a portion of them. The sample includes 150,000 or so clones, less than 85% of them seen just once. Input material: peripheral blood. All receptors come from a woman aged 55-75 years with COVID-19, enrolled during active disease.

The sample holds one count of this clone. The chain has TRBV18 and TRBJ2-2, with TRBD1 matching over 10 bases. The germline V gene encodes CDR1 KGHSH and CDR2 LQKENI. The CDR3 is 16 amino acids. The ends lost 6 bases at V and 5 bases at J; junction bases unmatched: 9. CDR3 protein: CASSRPGQGNTGELFF. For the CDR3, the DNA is TGTGCCAGCTCGCGACCGGGACAGGGGAATACCGGGGAGCTGTTTTTT.

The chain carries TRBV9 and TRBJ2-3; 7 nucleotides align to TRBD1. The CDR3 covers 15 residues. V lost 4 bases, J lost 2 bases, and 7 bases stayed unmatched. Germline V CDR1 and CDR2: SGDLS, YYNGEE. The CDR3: CASSWRTGHTDTQYF. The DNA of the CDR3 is TGTGCCAGCAGCTGGAGGACAGGCCACACAGATACGCAGTATTTT.

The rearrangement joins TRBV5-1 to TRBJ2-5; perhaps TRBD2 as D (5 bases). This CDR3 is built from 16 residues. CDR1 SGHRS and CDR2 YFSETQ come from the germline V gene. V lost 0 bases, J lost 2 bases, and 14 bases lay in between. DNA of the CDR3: TGCGCCAGCAGCTTGGATACTTTCGGGGATCAAGAGACCCAGTACTTC. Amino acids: CASSLDTFGDQETQYF.

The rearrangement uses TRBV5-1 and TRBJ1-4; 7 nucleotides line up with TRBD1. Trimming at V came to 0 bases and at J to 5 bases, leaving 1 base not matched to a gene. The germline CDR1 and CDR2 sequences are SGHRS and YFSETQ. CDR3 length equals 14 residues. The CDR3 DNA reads TGCGCCAGCAGCTTGGCAGGGGGAAATGAAAAACTGTTTTTT. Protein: CASSLAGGNEKLFF.

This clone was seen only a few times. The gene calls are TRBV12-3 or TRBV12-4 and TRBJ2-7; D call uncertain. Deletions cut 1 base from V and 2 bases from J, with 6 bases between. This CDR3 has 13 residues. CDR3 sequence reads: CASSLGAPYEQYF. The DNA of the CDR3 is TGTGCCAGCAGTTTAGGGGCCCCCTACGAGCAGTACTTC.

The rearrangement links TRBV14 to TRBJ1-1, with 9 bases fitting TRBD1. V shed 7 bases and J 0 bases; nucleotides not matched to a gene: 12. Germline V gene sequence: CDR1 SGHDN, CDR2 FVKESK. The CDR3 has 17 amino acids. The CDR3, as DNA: TGTGCCAGCATCGGGGTATACAGGGGGCCGGTGAACACTGAAGCTTTCTTT. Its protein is CASIGVYRGPVNTEAFF. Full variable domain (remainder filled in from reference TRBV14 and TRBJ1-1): EAGVTQFPSHSVIEKGQTVTLRCDPISGHDNLYWYRRVMGKEIKFLLHFVKESKQDESGMPNNRFLAERTGGTYSTLKVQPAELEDSGVYFCASIGVYRGPVNTEAFFGQGTRLTVV.

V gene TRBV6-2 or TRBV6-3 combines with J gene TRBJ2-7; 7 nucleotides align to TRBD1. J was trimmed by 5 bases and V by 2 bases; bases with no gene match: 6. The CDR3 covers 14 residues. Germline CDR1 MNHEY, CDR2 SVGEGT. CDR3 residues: CASSYPNDRDEQYF. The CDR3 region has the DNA TGTGCCAGCAGTTACCCTAATGACAGGGACGAGCAGTACTTC.

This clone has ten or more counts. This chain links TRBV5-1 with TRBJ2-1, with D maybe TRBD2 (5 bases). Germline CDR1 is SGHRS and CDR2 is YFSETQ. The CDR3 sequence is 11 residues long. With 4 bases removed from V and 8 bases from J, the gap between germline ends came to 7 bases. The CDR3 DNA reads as TGCGCCAGCAGCGAAGCGGATGAGCAGTTCTTC. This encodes CASSEADEQFF.

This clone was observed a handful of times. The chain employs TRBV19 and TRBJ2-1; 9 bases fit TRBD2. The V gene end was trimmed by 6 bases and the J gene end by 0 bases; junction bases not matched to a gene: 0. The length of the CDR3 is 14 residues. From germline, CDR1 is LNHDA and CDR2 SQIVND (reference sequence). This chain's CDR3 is CASRTSGSYNEQFF. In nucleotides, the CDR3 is TGTGCCAGTAGGACTAGCGGCTCCTACAATGAGCAGTTCTTC.

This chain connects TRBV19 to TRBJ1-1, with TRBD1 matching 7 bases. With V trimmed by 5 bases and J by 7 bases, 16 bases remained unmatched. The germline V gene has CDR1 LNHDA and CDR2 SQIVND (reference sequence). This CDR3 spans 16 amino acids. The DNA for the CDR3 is TGTGCCAGTAGTCTCCGGGATCCGACAGGGAGGAGTGAAGCTTTCTTT. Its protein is CASSLRDPTGRSEAFF.

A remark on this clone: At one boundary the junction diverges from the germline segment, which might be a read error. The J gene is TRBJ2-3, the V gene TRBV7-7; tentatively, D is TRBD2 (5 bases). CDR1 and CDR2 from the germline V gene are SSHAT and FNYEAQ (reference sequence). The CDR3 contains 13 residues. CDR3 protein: CASSQRSTDTQYF. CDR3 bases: TGTGCTAGCAGTCAGCGGAGCACAGATACGCAGTATTTT.

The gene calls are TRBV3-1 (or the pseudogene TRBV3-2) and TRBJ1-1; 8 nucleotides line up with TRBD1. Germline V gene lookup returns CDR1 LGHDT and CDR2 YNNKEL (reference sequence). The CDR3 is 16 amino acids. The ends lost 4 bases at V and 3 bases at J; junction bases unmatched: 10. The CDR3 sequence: CASSPYRTGSYTEAFF. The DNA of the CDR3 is TGTGCCAGCAGCCCTTATAGGACAGGGTCTTACACTGAAGCTTTCTTT.

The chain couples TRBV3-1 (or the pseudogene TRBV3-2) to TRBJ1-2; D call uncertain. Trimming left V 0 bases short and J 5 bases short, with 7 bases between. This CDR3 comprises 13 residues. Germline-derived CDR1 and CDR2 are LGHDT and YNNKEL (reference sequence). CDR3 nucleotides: TGTGCCAGCAGCCAAGATCCGGGTTATGGCTACACCTTC. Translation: CASSQDPGYGYTF.

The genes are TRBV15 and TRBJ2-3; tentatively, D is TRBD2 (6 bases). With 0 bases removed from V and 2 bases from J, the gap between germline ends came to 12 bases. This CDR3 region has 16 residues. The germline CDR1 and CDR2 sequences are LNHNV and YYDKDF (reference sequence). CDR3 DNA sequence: TGTGCCACCAGCAGAGATACTAGCTCATACACAGATACGCAGTATTTT. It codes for CATSRDTSSYTDTQYF.

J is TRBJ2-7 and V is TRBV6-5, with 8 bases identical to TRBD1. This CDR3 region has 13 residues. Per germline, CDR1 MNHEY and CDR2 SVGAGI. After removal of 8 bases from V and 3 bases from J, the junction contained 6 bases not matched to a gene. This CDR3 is CASGQGSFYEQYF. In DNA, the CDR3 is TGTGCCAGCGGACAGGGAAGTTTCTACGAGCAGTACTTC.

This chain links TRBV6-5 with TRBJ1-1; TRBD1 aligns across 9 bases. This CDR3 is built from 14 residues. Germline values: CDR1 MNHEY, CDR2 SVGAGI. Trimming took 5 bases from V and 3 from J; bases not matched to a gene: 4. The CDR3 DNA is TGTGCCAGCAGTATCCGACAGGGGGACACTGAAGCTTTCTTT. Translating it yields CASSIRQGDTEAFF.

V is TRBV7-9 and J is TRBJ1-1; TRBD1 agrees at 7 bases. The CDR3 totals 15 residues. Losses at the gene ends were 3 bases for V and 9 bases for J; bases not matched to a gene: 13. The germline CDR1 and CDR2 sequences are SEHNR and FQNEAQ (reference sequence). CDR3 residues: CASSLLRGRLPKAFF. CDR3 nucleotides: TGTGCCAGCAGCTTGCTGAGGGGGCGCCTCCCGAAAGCTTTCTTT.

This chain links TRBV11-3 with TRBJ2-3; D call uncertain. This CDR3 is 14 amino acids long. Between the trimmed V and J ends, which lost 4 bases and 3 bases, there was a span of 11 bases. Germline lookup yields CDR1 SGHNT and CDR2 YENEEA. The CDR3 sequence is CASSSARSTDTQYF. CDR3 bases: TGTGCCAGCAGCTCAGCCAGGTCGACAGATACGCAGTATTTT.

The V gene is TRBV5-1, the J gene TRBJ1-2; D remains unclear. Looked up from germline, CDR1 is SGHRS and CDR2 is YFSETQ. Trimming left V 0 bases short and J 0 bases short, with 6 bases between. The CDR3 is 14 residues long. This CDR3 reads CASSLEVANYGYTF. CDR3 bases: TGCGCCAGCAGCTTGGAAGTAGCTAACTATGGCTACACCTTC. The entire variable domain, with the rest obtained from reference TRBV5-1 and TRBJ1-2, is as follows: KAGVTQTPRYLIKTRGQQVTLSCSPISGHRSVSWYQQTPGQGLQFLFEYFSETQRNKGNFPGRFSGRQFSNSRSEMNVSTLELGDSALYLCASSLEVANYGYTFGSGTRLTVV.

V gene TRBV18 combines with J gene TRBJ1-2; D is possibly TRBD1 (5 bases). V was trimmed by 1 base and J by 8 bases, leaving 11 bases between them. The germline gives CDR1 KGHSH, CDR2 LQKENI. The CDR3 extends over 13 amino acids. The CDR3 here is CASSPRRDEGYTF. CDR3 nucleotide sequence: TGTGCCAGCTCACCACGGAGGGACGAAGGCTACACCTTC.

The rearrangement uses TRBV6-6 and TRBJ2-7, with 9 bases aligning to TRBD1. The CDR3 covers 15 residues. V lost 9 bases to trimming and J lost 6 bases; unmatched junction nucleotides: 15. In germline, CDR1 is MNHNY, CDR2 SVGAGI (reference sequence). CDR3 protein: CASRYSRTGESEQYF. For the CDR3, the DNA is TGTGCCAGTCGGTACTCGCGGACAGGGGAGTCCGAGCAGTACTTC.

CDR3 bases: TGTGCCACCAGCAGAAATCGGGGGGGCCGAGAGACCCAGTACTTC. It specifies CATSRNRGGRETQYF. The V and J genes are TRBV15 and TRBJ2-5; 8 nucleotides agree with TRBD2. The germline CDR1 and CDR2 sequences are LNHNV and YYDKDF (reference sequence). The CDR3 extends over 15 amino acids. Losses at the gene ends were 2 bases for V and 4 bases for J; bases not matched to a gene: 6.

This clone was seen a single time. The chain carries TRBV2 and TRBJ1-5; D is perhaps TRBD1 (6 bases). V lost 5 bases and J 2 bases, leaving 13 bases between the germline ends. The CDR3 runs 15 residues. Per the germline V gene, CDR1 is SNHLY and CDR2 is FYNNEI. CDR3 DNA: TGTGCCAGCAGTTGGACAGCTCAGGGCAATCAGCCCCAGCATTTT. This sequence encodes CASSWTAQGNQPQHF.

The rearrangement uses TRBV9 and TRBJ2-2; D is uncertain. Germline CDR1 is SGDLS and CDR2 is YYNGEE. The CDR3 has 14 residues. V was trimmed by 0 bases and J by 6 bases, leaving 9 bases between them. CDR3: CASSVAVGAGELFF. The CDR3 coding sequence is TGTGCCAGCAGCGTAGCTGTCGGAGCCGGGGAGCTGTTTTTT.

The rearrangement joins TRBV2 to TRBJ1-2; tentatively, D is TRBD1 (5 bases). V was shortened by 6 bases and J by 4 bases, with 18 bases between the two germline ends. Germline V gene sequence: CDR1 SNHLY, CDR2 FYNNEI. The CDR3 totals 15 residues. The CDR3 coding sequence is TGTGCCAGCAGCCCGACAGTTGGGTCAGCCTATGGCTACACCTTC. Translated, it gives CASSPTVGSAYGYTF.

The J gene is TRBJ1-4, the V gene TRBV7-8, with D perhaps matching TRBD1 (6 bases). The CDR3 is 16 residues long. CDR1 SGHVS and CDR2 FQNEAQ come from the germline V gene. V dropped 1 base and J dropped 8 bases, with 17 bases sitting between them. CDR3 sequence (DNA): TGTGCCAGCAGCTTAGGCACCAGGGGTTCTAGGGAAAAACTGTTTTTT. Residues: CASSLGTRGSREKLFF.

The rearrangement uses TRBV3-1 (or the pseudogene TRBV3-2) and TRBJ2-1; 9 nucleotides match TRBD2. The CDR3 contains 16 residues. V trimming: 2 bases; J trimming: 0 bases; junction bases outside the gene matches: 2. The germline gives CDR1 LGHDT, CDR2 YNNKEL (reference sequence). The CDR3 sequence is CASSQIAGDSYNEQFF. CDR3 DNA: TGTGCCAGCAGCCAAATAGCGGGAGACTCCTACAATGAGCAGTTCTTC.